These 2 T cell receptor beta chains originate from one sample sequenced in a study of lymphopenia after photon versus proton radiotherapy. TCRdb's table, derived via immunoSEQ multiplex PCR, lists solely in-frame clones and lacks some. This sample yields fewer than 35,000 clones, of which about 90% are seen a single time; 6.8% belongs to the top ten. Here the sequenced sample was peripheral blood, taken from a patient treated with photon-based radiotherapy. The source is a woman between 50 and 59 years old with pancreatic cancer.

V usage is TRBV29-1 and J usage is TRBJ2-1, with TRBD1 matching 7 bases. CDR3 size: 15 residues. Germline-derived CDR1 and CDR2 are SQVTM and ANQGSEA. Trimming cost V 6 bases and J 8 bases; bases outside gene matches: 16. Written as DNA, the CDR3 is TGCAGCGTCGACGGACGACCATTGGGGACAGATGAGCAGTTCTTC. This codes for CSVDGRPLGTDEQFF.

The J gene is TRBJ2-7, the V gene TRBV29-1; D ambiguous. The germline V gene encodes CDR1 SQVTM and CDR2 ANQGSEA. CDR3 length: 13 residues. V was clipped by 1 base and J by 0 bases, with 7 bases between them. The CDR3 DNA follows: TGCAGCGTTGAAGTAGATACCTCCTACGAGCAGTACTTC. Protein sequence: CSVEVDTSYEQYF.